A single sample gave rise to the 9 T cell receptor beta chains below, sequenced in a study of radiotherapy plus CTLA-4 blockade in lung cancer. Measured with immunoSEQ multiplex PCR; TCRdb has only the in-frame clones, and not every one. There are approximately 75,000 clones in the sample; approximately 80% occur only once, and less than 7.5% lies in the top ten. The sample consisted of peripheral blood, taken from a patient treated with radiotherapy plus ipilimumab. The receptors derive from a human donor with non-small cell lung cancer who had a complete response to radiotherapy plus ipilimumab.

This clone was seen once. The chain links TRBV5-4 to TRBJ2-5; no clear D. Germline loops: CDR1 SGHNT, CDR2 YYREEE (reference sequence). This CDR3 comprises 13 residues. Trimming shortened V by 4 bases and J by 6 bases, and 13 bases separated the two germline ends. CDR3 region: CASSPGLFQTQYF. The CDR3 nucleotides are TGTGCCAGCAGCCCTGGCCTCTTCCAGACCCAGTACTTC. Combining the CDR3 with reference TRBV5-4 and TRBJ2-5 gives the whole variable domain ETGVTQSPTHLIKTRGQQVTLRCSSQSGHNTVSWYQQALGQGPQFIFQYYREEENGRGNFPPRFSGLQFPNYSSELNVNALELDDSALYLCASSPGLFQTQYFGPGTRLLVL.

V usage is TRBV7-9 and J usage is TRBJ2-1; 9 bases are a match to TRBD1. This CDR3 comprises 15 residues. Germline trimming cut 5 bases from V and 3 bases from J; bases unmatched to any gene: 5. CDR1 and CDR2 from the germline V gene are SEHNR and FQNEAQ (reference sequence). DNA of the CDR3: TGTGCCAGCAGCCCCCTGGGACAGGGCTACAATGAGCAGTTCTTC. Protein: CASSPLGQGYNEQFF.

The genes are TRBV7-2 and TRBJ1-2; no clear D gene. Trimming shortened V by 1 base and J by 2 bases, and 11 bases separated the two germline ends. Germline V gives CDR1 SGHTA, CDR2 FQGNSA. This CDR3 has 15 residues. CDR3 protein: CASSLGRTANYGYTF. The CDR3 DNA sequence: TGTGCCAGCAGCTTAGGACGGACGGCGAACTATGGCTACACCTTC.

The chain is built from TRBV19 and TRBJ1-2; 11 bases are shared with TRBD1. Per germline, CDR1 LNHDA and CDR2 SQIVND (reference sequence). This CDR3 is built from 17 residues. V was pared by 3 bases and J by 7 bases, with 13 bases of the junction left unmatched. The CDR3, as DNA: TGTGCCAGTAGTATTTGGGACAGGGGGACATGGAGCGGTGGCTACACCTTC. This encodes CASSIWDRGTWSGGYTF.

The rearrangement links TRBV19 to TRBJ1-3, with a tentative D call TRBD1 (6 bases). CDR3 size: 17 residues. Germline CDR1 reads LNHDA; CDR2 reads SQIVND (reference sequence). V lost 7 bases and J lost 0, with 19 bases in between. For the CDR3, the DNA is TGTGCCAGTACCCTAGGGGGGCGCCTGTTCTCTGGAAACACCATATATTTT. Translation: CASTLGGRLFSGNTIYF.

This clone has a single count. The chain is built from TRBV30 and TRBJ1-5; D perhaps matches TRBD1 (5 bases). There are 17 residues in the CDR3. Germline values: CDR1 GTSNPN, CDR2 SVGIG (reference sequence). V lost 0 bases and J 7 bases, leaving 22 bases between the germline ends. CDR3 amino acids: CAWSVARVRGVGQPQHF. CDR3 coding DNA: TGTGCCTGGAGTGTGGCCAGGGTGCGTGGTGTAGGGCAGCCCCAGCATTTT.

This CDR3 is CASATRDSYGYTF. The CDR3 nucleotides are TGTGCCAGCGCAACCCGGGACAGCTATGGCTACACCTTC. The V call is TRBV27, the J call TRBJ1-2; TRBD1 matches 7 bases. Germline assignment: CDR1 MNHEY and CDR2 SMNVEV (reference sequence). J lost 4 bases, V lost 8 bases, and 7 bases had no gene match. This CDR3 is built from 13 residues.

The chain combines TRBV6-6 with TRBJ1-2; D is undetermined. The V gene lost 5 bases and the J gene lost 2 bases, with 12 bases spanning the gap. CDR3 length: 14 amino acids. Germline V gives CDR1 MNHNY, CDR2 SVGAGI (reference sequence). The CDR3 region is CASSPWGENYGYTF. CDR3 in DNA: TGTGCCAGCAGTCCCTGGGGAGAAAACTATGGCTACACCTTC.

V usage is TRBV25-1 and J usage is TRBJ2-3, with D possibly being TRBD1 (7 bases). Per germline, CDR1 MGHDK and CDR2 SYGVNS. CDR3 length equals 17 residues. V was trimmed by 8 bases and J by 1 base, leaving 22 bases between them. CDR3 residues: CASGRQGPGLRTDTQYF. The CDR3 nucleotides read TGTGCCAGCGGCCGACAGGGACCGGGACTTCGCACAGATACGCAGTATTTT.